Listed here is a single TCR beta chain. This sample is part of a study of T cell clones after liver transplantation. Overall study context: Until 12-24 months post-transplant, subjects got standard immunosuppression and no induction.

Libraries were prepared by immunoSEQ multiplex PCR; TCRdb keeps only in-frame clonotypes and omits some of them. The table has some 110,000 clones, around nine tenths seen once. This receptor was identified in a human patient who received a liver transplant. A subset of T cells may come from the graft donor. The material sequenced was CD4+ T cells from blood, taken 12 months after liver transplant.

This CDR3 is CSVESRAILGANEQFF. For the CDR3, the DNA is TGCAGCGTTGAAAGTCGGGCCATCCTAGGAGCCAATGAGCAGTTCTTC. The chain employs TRBV29-1 and TRBJ2-1; D gene unclear. Deletions cut 2 bases from V and 6 bases from J, with 20 bases between. Germline V lookup: CDR1 SQVTM, CDR2 ANQGSEA. The CDR3 runs to 16 residues.